Detailed here is one T cell receptor beta chain. This specimen belongs to a study of identical twins. TCRdb re-called the 5' RACE reads with MiXCR, one entry per CDR3 protein. The repertoire has approximately 410,000 distinct CDR3 sequences, less than 20% of them found once; the top ten carry approximately 12%. Healthy Caucasian donors formed the entire cohort. V lost 0 bases to trimming and J lost 7 bases, with 13 bases between them. CDR3 length equals 14 residues. Germline loops: CDR1 SGHTA, CDR2 FQGNSA. The V call is TRBV7-2, the J call TRBJ2-7; no firm D call. The origin of this receptor is a man aged 50 to 60 in good health. The source material was naive T cells sorted from blood. CDR3 residues: CASSLAGWPFEQYF. In DNA form, the CDR3 reads TGTGCCAGCAGCTTAGCAGGGTGGCCGTTTGAGCAGTACTTC.